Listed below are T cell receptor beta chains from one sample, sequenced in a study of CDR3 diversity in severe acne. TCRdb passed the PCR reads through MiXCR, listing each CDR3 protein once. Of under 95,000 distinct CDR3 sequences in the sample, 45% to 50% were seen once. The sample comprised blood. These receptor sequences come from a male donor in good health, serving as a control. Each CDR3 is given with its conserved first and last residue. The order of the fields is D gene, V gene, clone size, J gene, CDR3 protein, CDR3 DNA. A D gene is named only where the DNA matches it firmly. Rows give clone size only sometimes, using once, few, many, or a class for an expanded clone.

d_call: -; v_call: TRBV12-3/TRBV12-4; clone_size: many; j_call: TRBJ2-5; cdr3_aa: CASSLKLVRTKETQYF; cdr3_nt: TGTGCCAGCAGTTTGAAACTAGTGAGGACTAAAGAGACCCAGTACTTC
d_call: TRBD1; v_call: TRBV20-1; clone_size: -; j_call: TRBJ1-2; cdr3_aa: CSAQTGRGYGYTF; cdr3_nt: TGCAGTGCTCAGACAGGGCGGGGCTATGGCTACACCTTC
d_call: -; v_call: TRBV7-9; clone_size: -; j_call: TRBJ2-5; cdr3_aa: CASSLDGPAWYF; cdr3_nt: TGTGCCAGCAGCTTAGATGGTCCAGCCTGGTACTTC
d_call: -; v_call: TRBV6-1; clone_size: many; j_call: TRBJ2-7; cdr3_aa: CASSENIGDSSHEQYF; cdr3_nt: TGTGCCAGCAGTGAAAACATTGGTGACAGCTCGCACGAGCAGTACTTC
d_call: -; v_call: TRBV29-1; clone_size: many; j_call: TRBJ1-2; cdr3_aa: CSVRRGGDGYTF; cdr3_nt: TGCAGCGTCCGAAGGGGAGGGGATGGCTACACCTTC
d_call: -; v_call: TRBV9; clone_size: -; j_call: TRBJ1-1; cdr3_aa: CASSAQPGSANTEAFF; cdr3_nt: TGTGCCAGCAGCGCGCAACCGGGATCGGCGAACACTGAAGCTTTCTTT
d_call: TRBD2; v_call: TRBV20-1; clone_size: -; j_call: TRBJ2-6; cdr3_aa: CSARGGLAGANVLTF; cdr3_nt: TGCAGTGCTAGAGGGGGACTAGCGGGGGCCAACGTCCTGACTTTC
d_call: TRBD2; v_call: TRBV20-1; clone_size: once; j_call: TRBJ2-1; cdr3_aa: CSAPIAGTYNEQFF; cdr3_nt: TGCAGTGCTCCGATAGCGGGAACTTACAATGAGCAGTTCTTC
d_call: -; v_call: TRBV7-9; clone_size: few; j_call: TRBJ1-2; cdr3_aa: CASQGNYGYTF; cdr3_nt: TGTGCCAGCCAGGGTAACTATGGCTACACCTTC
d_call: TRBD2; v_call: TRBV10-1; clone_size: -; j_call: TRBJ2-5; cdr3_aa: CASSDGLAGDETQYF; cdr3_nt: TGCGCCAGCAGTGACGGACTAGCGGGAGATGAGACCCAGTACTTC
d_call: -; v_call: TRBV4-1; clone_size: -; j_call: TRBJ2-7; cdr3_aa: CASSQRGPAYGQYF; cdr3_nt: TGCGCCAGCAGCCAGCGGGGACCGGCGTACGGGCAGTACTTC
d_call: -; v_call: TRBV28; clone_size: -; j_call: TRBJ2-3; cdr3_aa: CATSDFVTLTQYF; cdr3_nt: TGTGCCACCAGTGATTTTGTGACCTTAACGCAGTATTTT
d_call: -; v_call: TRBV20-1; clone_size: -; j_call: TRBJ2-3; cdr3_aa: CSAHTSGTDTQYF; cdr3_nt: TGCAGTGCTCACACCTCGGGCACAGATACGCAGTATTTT
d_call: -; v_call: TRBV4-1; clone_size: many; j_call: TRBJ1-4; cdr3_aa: CASSQGPNEKLFF; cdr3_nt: TGCGCCAGCAGCCAAGGCCCGAATGAAAAACTGTTTTTT
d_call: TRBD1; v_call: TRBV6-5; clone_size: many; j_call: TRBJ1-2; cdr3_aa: CASSYTTGYGYTF; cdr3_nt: TGTGCCAGCAGTTACACGACAGGGTATGGCTACACCTTC
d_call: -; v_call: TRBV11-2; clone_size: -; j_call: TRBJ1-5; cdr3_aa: CASSYDLGSNQPQHF; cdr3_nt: TGTGCCAGCAGCTACGATCTGGGAAGCAATCAGCCCCAGCATTTT
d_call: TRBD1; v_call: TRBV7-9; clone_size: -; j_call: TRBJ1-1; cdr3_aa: CACSLSGQNNLEAFF; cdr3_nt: TGTGCCTGCAGCTTATCGGGACAGAACAACCTTGAAGCTTTCTTT
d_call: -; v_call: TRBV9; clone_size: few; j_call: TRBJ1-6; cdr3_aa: CASSVGNSYNSPLHF; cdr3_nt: TGTGCCAGCAGCGTAGGAAACTCCTATAATTCACCCCTCCACTTT
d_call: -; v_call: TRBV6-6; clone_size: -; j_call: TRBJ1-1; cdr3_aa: CASSVGGGPAFF; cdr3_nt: TGTGCCAGCAGTGTAGGGGGGGGGCCTGCTTTCTTT
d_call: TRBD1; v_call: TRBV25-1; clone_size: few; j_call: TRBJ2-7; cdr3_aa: CASSGNDRDRNTYEQYF; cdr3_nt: TGTGCCAGCAGTGGGAACGACCGGGACAGGAATACCTACGAGCAGTACTTC
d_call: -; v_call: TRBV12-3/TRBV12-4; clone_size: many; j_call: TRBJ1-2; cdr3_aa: CASSFNLGNYGYTF; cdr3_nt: TGTGCCAGCAGTTTTAATCTGGGGAACTATGGCTACACCTTC
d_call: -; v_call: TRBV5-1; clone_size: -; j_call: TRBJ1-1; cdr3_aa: CANSLEGGWGTEAFF; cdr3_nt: TGCGCCAACAGCCTCGAGGGGGGATGGGGTACTGAAGCTTTCTTT
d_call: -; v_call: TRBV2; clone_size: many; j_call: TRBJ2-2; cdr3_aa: CASSAGIDTGELFF; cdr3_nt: TGTGCCAGCAGTGCAGGGATCGACACCGGGGAGCTGTTTTTT
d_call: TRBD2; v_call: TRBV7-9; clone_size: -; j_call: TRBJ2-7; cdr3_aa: CASSPGLACEQYF; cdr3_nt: TGTGCCAGCAGCCCGGGACTAGCGTGCGAGCAGTACTTC
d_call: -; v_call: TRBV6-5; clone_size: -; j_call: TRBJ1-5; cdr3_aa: CASRLRVRQPQHF; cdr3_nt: TGTGCCAGCAGATTAAGGGTTCGTCAGCCCCAGCATTTT
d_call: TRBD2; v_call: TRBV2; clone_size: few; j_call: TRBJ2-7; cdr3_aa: CASGLVSYEQYF; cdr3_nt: TGTGCCAGCGGACTAGTTTCCTACGAGCAGTACTTC
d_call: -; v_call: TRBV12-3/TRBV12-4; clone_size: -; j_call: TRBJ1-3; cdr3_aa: CASSFTWGGRSGNTIYF; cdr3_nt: TGTGCCAGCAGTTTTACTTGGGGGGGACGGTCCGGAAACACCATATATTTT
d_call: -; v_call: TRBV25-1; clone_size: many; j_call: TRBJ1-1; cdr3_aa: CASSRLAGNTEAFF; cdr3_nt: TGTGCCAGCAGTCGCCTTGCGGGAAACACTGAAGCTTTCTTT
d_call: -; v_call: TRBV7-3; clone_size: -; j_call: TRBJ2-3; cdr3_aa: CASRVGAGTKSF; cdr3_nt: -
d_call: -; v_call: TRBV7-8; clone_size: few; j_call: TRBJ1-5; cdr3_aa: CASSLQGGQPQHF; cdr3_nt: TGTGCCAGCAGCTTACAGGGAGGCCAGCCCCAGCATTTT